This T cell receptor (beta chain) comes out of a study of CD8+ T cells in alopecia areata. Extracted RNA was reverse transcribed, and the resulting cDNA served as sequencing template. Using immunoSEQ multiplex PCR, the repertoire was profiled, and TCRdb retains in-frame clones only, with some absent. This sample carries over 150,000 clones, roughly 59% of them seen once, and the ten largest clones take 1.5% to 2%. The CDR3 runs 16 residues. In germline, CDR1 is SGHRS, CDR2 YFSETQ. Unmatched junction bases numbered 3, after V lost 0 bases and J lost 6 bases. PBMCs, the starting material, were the source of sorted CD4+ and CD8+ T cells.

The receptor was derived from a human donor with alopecia areata. The specimen comprised CD4+ T cells sorted from blood, sampled at week 0. V and J are TRBV5-1 and TRBJ1-6; 10 bases are shared with TRBD1. In nucleotides, the CDR3 is TGCGCCAGCAGCTTGGTGACAGGGGGCGGTAATTCACCCCTCCACTTT. Residues: CASSLVTGGGNSPLHF.